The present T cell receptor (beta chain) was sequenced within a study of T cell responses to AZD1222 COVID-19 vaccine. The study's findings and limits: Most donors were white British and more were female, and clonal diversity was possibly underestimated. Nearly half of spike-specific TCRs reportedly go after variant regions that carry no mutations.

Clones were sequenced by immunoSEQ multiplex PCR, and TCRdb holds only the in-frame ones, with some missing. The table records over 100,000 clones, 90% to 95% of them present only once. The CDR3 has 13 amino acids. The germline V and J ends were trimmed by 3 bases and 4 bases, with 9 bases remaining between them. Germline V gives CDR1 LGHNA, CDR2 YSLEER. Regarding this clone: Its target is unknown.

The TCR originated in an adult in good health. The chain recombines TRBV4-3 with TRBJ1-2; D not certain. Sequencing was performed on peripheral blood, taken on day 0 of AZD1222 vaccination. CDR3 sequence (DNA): TGCGCCAGCAGCCAGGGGAACCTCTATGGCTACACCTTC. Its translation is CASSQGNLYGYTF.